Following are 15 T cell receptor beta chains from one sample sequenced in a study of shared clonotypes between healthy human individuals. Repertoires were generated with immunoSEQ multiplex PCR, while TCRdb's copy carries only in-frame clones and drops some. The top ten clones hold 0.39% of a sample with a few million clones, more than 85% of them seen once. Sequenced sample: naive CD4+ T cells from PBMCs. Noted subset: CD45RA+ positively selected. These receptors were taken from a young man in good health. Some clones in this sample may be carry-over from other donors' samples.

DNA for the CDR3: TGTGCCAGCTCACCGGGTCAGACTGGGGGCTACACCTTC. Translation gives CASSPGQTGGYTF. The chain uses TRBV18 and TRBJ1-2, with D unclear. Trimming took off 3 bases at V and 8 bases at J, with 13 bases between the two ends. The CDR3 runs to 13 residues. Per germline, CDR1 KGHSH and CDR2 LQKENI.

V and J are TRBV5-6 and TRBJ2-3, with TRBD1 matching over 9 bases. V shed 7 bases and J 0 bases; nucleotides not matched to a gene: 6. CDR1 is SGHDT and CDR2 is YYEEEE in the germline V gene. CDR3 size: 15 residues. The CDR3 nucleotides are TGTGCCAGCTTCCGGACAGGGGTCAGCACAGATACGCAGTATTTT. It translates to CASFRTGVSTDTQYF.

The J gene is TRBJ1-5, the V gene TRBV6-6; D might be TRBD1 (6 bases). Germline V gene sequence: CDR1 MNHNY, CDR2 SVGAGI (reference sequence). V lost 6 bases to trimming and J lost 4 bases, with 13 bases between them. CDR3 size: 14 residues. Written as DNA, the CDR3 is TGTGCCAGCAGCTCGGACAGCTTTAATCAGCCCCAGCATTTT. This encodes CASSSDSFNQPQHF.

In the case of this clone: The same CDR3 is also encoded by other DNA sequences in this sample. The CDR3 region is CASSLSAGRQETQYF. The CDR3 coding sequence is TGCGCCAGCAGCTTATCAGCGGGCAGACAAGAGACCCAGTACTTC. The chain combines TRBV5-1 with TRBJ2-5; perhaps TRBD2 as D (6 bases). Trimming left V 2 bases short and J 2 bases short, with 13 bases between. This CDR3 region has 15 residues. The germline gives CDR1 SGHRS, CDR2 YFSETQ. The whole variable domain, remainder taken from reference TRBV5-1 and TRBJ2-5, is KAGVTQTPRYLIKTRGQQVTLSCSPISGHRSVSWYQQTPGQGLQFLFEYFSETQRNKGNFPGRFSGRQFSNSRSEMNVSTLELGDSALYLCASSLSAGRQETQYFGPGTRLLVL.

The genes are TRBV28 and TRBJ2-5; possibly TRBD2 for D (6 bases). This CDR3 contains 14 residues. Trimming took off 6 bases at V and 2 bases at J, with 13 bases between the two ends. CDR1 is MDHEN, CDR2 SYDVKM, per germline. This CDR3 reads CASSQPRGQETQYF. CDR3 DNA sequence: TGTGCCAGCAGCCAACCCCGGGGGCAAGAGACCCAGTACTTC. The full variable domain, its missing parts supplied by reference TRBV28 and TRBJ2-5, is DVKVTQSSRYLVKRTGEKVFLECVQDMDHENMFWYRQDPGLGLRLIYFSYDVKMKEKGDIPEGYSVSREKKERFSLILESASTNQTSMYLCASSQPRGQETQYFGPGTRLLVL.

The chain employs TRBV11-2 and TRBJ1-4; D not certain. The CDR3 has 14 residues. Germline assignment: CDR1 SGHAT and CDR2 FQNNGV. V lost 1 base, J lost 8 bases, and 11 bases lay in between. CDR3: CASSLGRYNEKLFF. CDR3 DNA: TGTGCCAGCAGCTTAGGGCGCTACAACGAAAAACTGTTTTTT.

The rearrangement links TRBV5-1 to TRBJ2-1; D is ambiguous. The V end lost 4 bases, the J end lost 9 bases, and 20 bases lay between the germline ends. Germline V gene sequence: CDR1 SGHRS, CDR2 YFSETQ. The length of the CDR3 is 15 residues. CDR3 in amino acids: CASSVLEGWTSEQFF. CDR3 nucleotides: TGCGCCAGCAGCGTCCTGGAAGGGTGGACCTCTGAGCAGTTCTTC.

The V gene is TRBV9, the J gene TRBJ2-1, with 7 bases aligning to TRBD2. The CDR3 has 16 amino acids. The germline CDR1 and CDR2 sequences are SGDLS and YYNGEE. Unmatched junction bases numbered 9, after V lost 2 bases and J lost 4 bases. DNA for the CDR3: TGTGCCAGCAGCGTCGGGGGGAAAGGACGGTACAATGAGCAGTTCTTC. Translation gives CASSVGGKGRYNEQFF.

This chain links TRBV28 with TRBJ1-2, with 10 bases identical to TRBD1. The V gene's germline CDR1 is MDHEN and CDR2 SYDVKM. V lost 10 bases, J lost 8 bases, and 7 bases stayed unmatched. The CDR3 is 12 amino acids. CDR3 bases: TGTGCCACCGAGGGACAGGGGAAGGGCTACACCTTC. Amino acids: CATEGQGKGYTF.

The V call is TRBV7-2, the J call TRBJ2-3; the match to TRBD2 covers 13 bases. Per germline, CDR1 SGHTA and CDR2 FQGNSA. This CDR3 has 17 residues. Trimming removed 5 bases from V and 4 bases from J; junction bases left unmatched: 9. CDR3 sequence reads: CASSDWTSGSDPDTQYF. CDR3 nucleotides: TGTGCCAGCAGCGATTGGACTAGCGGGAGCGATCCAGATACGCAGTATTTT. Using reference TRBV7-2 and TRBJ2-3 for the parts outside the CDR3, the full variable domain is GAGVSQSPSNKVTEKGKDVELRCDPISGHTALYWYRQSLGQGLEFLIYFQGNSAPDKSGLPSDRFSAERTGGSVSTLTIQRTQQEDSAVYLCASSDWTSGSDPDTQYFGPGTRLTVL.

The table lists this clone with a count of one. In the same sample, other DNA sequences code for this CDR3. This chain connects TRBV5-1 to TRBJ2-3, with 11 bases identical to TRBD2. This CDR3 spans 14 amino acids. After removal of 2 bases from V and 6 bases from J, the junction contained 2 bases not matched to a gene. Germline V lookup: CDR1 SGHRS, CDR2 YFSETQ. As DNA, the CDR3 is TGCGCCAGCAGCTTACTAGCGGGAGAGGATACGCAGTATTTT. Translation: CASSLLAGEDTQYF.

The gene calls are TRBV7-6 and TRBJ2-6; D gene unclear. The CDR3 spans 15 residues. Looked up from germline, CDR1 is SGHVS and CDR2 is FNYEAQ. Trimming took 2 bases from V and 1 from J, leaving 6 bases between them. The CDR3 sequence: CASSLQESGANVLTF. DNA for the CDR3: TGTGCCAGCAGCTTACAAGAGTCTGGGGCCAACGTCCTGACTTTC.

The chain links TRBV29-1 to TRBJ2-3, with TRBD2 as a possible D gene (6 bases). CDR3 length: 16 residues. Germline V gene lookup returns CDR1 SQVTM and CDR2 ANQGSEA. V lost 0 bases and J 4 bases, leaving 17 bases between the germline ends. CDR3 sequence: CSVEDRAGRLPDTQYF. CDR3 bases: TGCAGCGTTGAAGATCGTGCGGGGAGACTCCCAGATACGCAGTATTTT.

The DNA for the CDR3 is TGTGCCATCAGTGAGTCCGGACGGAATCTGAACACTGAAGCTTTCTTT. It specifies CAISESGRNLNTEAFF. The genes are TRBV10-3 and TRBJ1-1; D gene unclear. CDR3 length: 16 amino acids. V lost 0 bases, J lost 0 bases, and 11 bases lay in between. Germline V CDR1 and CDR2: ENHRY, SYGVKD.

This clone was detected only a few times. In DNA form, the CDR3 reads TGCGCCAGCAGCTTGTTCCAGGGGGCGAACAATGAGCAGTTCTTC. This translates into CASSLFQGANNEQFF. V usage is TRBV5-1 and J usage is TRBJ2-1; 8 nucleotides agree with TRBD1. V was pared by 1 base and J by 5 bases, with 5 bases of the junction left unmatched. This CDR3 has 15 amino acids. From germline, CDR1 is SGHRS and CDR2 YFSETQ.